This T cell receptor beta chain came from a study of blood T cell repertoires in COVID-19. Study-level information: The samples span acute and convalescent COVID-19 from the United States, Italy and Spain. Nucleic acid was either cDNA or gDNA, and it came from T cells, B-cell-depleted T cells, or PBMCs.

V lost 2 bases to trimming and J lost 6 bases; unmatched junction nucleotides: 24. Germline CDR1 SGHRS, CDR2 YFSETQ. The CDR3 loop spans 20 amino acids. Methods used by the authors: From reference gene primer amplification, estimates of nucleated cell counts were derived. TCRdb's table, derived via immunoSEQ multiplex PCR, lists solely in-frame clones and lacks some. That table supplies the V and J calls and clone size; D and trimming were determined from the DNA. The sample lists a few hundred thousand clones; about 88% were seen once. This chain joins TRBV5-1 and TRBJ2-3; TRBD2 matches at 7 bases. The sequence was obtained from a woman in her forties or fifties with COVID-19, enrolled during active disease. Material: peripheral blood. The CDR3 protein is CASSFPSLRGGGIYGDTQYF. The CDR3 coding sequence is TGCGCCAGCAGCTTCCCCTCCTTAAGAGGCGGGGGTATTTATGGGGATACGCAGTATTTT.